The TCR beta chain described here comes from a study of T-cell reconstitution after alpha-beta-depleted transplantation in children. Trimming removed 6 bases from V and 1 base from J, with 13 bases in between. The length of the CDR3 is 16 residues. The V gene's germline CDR1 is WSHSY and CDR2 SAAADI. It was with unique molecular identifiers that the TCRbeta library was prepared. Via MiXCR, TCRdb re-called the PCR reads, giving one row per CDR3 protein. The sample lists approximately 510,000 distinct CDR3 sequences; around 20% were seen once. This TCR was sampled from a human donor who donated a stem cell graft to a child with acute lymphoblastic leukemia. The V call is TRBV10-2, the J call TRBJ2-6; D may correspond to TRBD1 or TRBD2 (5 bases each). The material was PBMCs from the stem cell graft donor, obtained from the stem cell graft. CDR3 bases: TGCGCCAGCAGCGACTACGGGGCTTCTGGGGCCAACGTCCTGACTTTC. Its protein is CASSDYGASGANVLTF.